This T cell receptor beta chain was sequenced for a study of shared clonotypes between healthy human individuals. For every subset, genomic DNA was evenly distributed across several immunoSEQ plates. The method was immunoSEQ multiplex PCR; TCRdb's version includes in-frame clones alone and lacks a portion of them. The table includes a few hundred thousand clones, 79% detected once. The CDR3 has 13 residues. The ends were cut back, 1 base at V and 2 bases at J, with 5 bases in the middle. CDR1 and CDR2 (germline): MDHEN, SYDVKM. Overall study results and limits: Only blood was sampled, and tissue TCR repertoires likely differ from blood ones.

In the case of this clone: Its matching antigen is unknown.

Donors included only healthy HIV-negative adults lacking recent acute infections or vaccinations. Donors, without exception, were Caucasian adults residing in Nashville, Tennessee. The chain links TRBV28 to TRBJ2-5; D remains unclear. Sequenced sample: PBMCs. This TCR derives from a woman aged 35 to 49 in good health. Some clones in this sample may be carry-over from other donors' samples. The CDR3 loop reads CASSLLAQETQYF. CDR3 sequence (DNA): TGTGCCAGCAGTTTATTAGCTCAAGAGACCCAGTACTTC.